A single sample is the source of the 8 T cell receptor beta chains below, sequenced in a study of cytomegalovirus exposure and HLA in healthy donors. PCR used 60 Vbeta primers and 13 Jbeta primers. TCRdb's copy holds only in-frame clones and misses some; the assay was immunoSEQ multiplex PCR. The sample shows some 150,000 clones, more than 65% of them seen only once. The sequenced material came from PBMCs. Receptor source: a man younger than 45 in good health and CMV-seropositive.

V usage is TRBV6-1 and J usage is TRBJ2-3; D is unclear. V lost 5 bases and J 6 bases, leaving 9 bases between the germline ends. The CDR3 totals 12 residues. Germline V lookup: CDR1 MNHNS, CDR2 SASEGT. CDR3 in amino acids: CASSIYRDTQYF. The CDR3 coding sequence is TGTGCCAGCAGTATCTATCGCGATACGCAGTATTTT.

This clone was found a few times. V gene TRBV6-6 combines with J gene TRBJ1-1, with 7 bases identical to TRBD1. From germline, CDR1 is MNHNY and CDR2 SVGAGI (reference sequence). Trimming removed 4 bases from V and 1 base from J; junction bases left unmatched: 6. This CDR3 region has 15 residues. CDR3 loop: CASSSQTGTNTEAFF. The CDR3 coding sequence is TGTGCCAGCAGTTCTCAGACAGGGACGAACACTGAAGCTTTCTTT.

This rearrangement joins TRBV7-6 to TRBJ1-1, with a tentative D call TRBD1 (6 bases). There are 15 residues in the CDR3. The V gene's germline CDR1 is SGHVS and CDR2 FNYEAQ. V was clipped by 1 base and J by 3 bases, with 12 bases between them. CDR3 in amino acids: CASSLVQGGDTEAFF. The CDR3 DNA follows: TGTGCCAGCAGCTTAGTACAGGGCGGAGACACTGAAGCTTTCTTT.

The V and J genes are TRBV6-4 and TRBJ2-6; weak D call: TRBD2 (6 bases). CDR3 length: 16 residues. Per the germline V gene, CDR1 is MRHNA and CDR2 is SNTAGT. The V gene lost 5 bases and the J gene lost 1 base, with 12 bases spanning the gap. CDR3 amino acids: CASSSQGGSGANVLTF. For the CDR3, the DNA is TGTGCCAGCAGTAGTCAGGGAGGATCTGGGGCCAACGTCCTGACTTTC.

This clone has only one observation. Other DNA sequences in the same sample also yield this CDR3. This chain links TRBV6-6 with TRBJ2-3; D gene uncertain. The CDR3 contains 15 residues. CDR1 and CDR2 from the germline V gene are MNHNY and SVGAGI (reference sequence). The V end lost 6 bases, the J end lost 0 bases, and 13 bases lay between the germline ends. This chain's CDR3 is CASRSRGSSTDTQYF. In DNA form, the CDR3 reads TGTGCCAGCAGGTCCCGTGGCAGTAGCACAGATACGCAGTATTTT.

V and J are TRBV4-1 and TRBJ1-3; D not resolved. The V gene's germline CDR1 is MGHRA and CDR2 YSYEKL. The CDR3 has 14 amino acids. The V end was cut by 0 bases, the J end by 8 bases, with 11 bases between. The CDR3 coding sequence is TGCGCCAGCAGCCAAGAATTCCAGGTGGACACCATATATTTT. Encoded protein: CASSQEFQVDTIYF.

V and J are TRBV15 and TRBJ2-2, with D perhaps TRBD2 (6 bases). V shed 3 bases and J shed 6 bases, with 23 bases lying between them. This CDR3 region has 18 residues. Germline V gives CDR1 LNHNV, CDR2 YYDKDF (reference sequence). Written as DNA, the CDR3 is TGTGCCACCAGCAGGTCCCCTCTCGGGGGAGGTGGGTCCGGGGAGCTGTTTTTT. Its translation: CATSRSPLGGGGSGELFF.

The rearrangement links TRBV30 to TRBJ1-1; D remains ambiguous. V was clipped by 1 base and J by 11 bases, with 14 bases between them. The CDR3 is 12 amino acids. CDR1 is GTSNPN, CDR2 SVGIG, per germline (reference sequence). The CDR3 nucleotides read TGTGCCTGGAGTGCTTGGGCGGGCCTGGCTTTCTTT. This codes for CAWSAWAGLAFF.